This TCR beta chain was captured in a study of T cell responses to AZD1222 COVID-19 vaccine. Findings and caveats of the study: Spike-specific TCR repertoires showed rising breadth and depth after two AZD1222 doses.

Concerning this clone itself: No antigen is known for it.

Trimming took 4 bases from V and 4 from J; bases not matched to a gene: 8. The CDR3 is made up of 14 amino acids. Germline values: CDR1 GTSNPN, CDR2 SVGIG (reference sequence). Sequenced by immunoSEQ multiplex PCR; TCRdb stores in-frame clones only, minus some. The repertoire consists of around 130,000 clones, with roughly 93% occurring once and the leading ten covering roughly 0.96%. This TCR derives from an adult in good health. This specimen was peripheral blood, taken on day 0 of AZD1222 vaccination. The chain recombines TRBV30 with TRBJ1-2; TRBD1 agrees at 8 bases. CDR3 DNA: TGTGCCTGGACCCTACAGGGGGGATCCTATGGCTACACCTTC. This gives the protein CAWTLQGGSYGYTF.